The T cell receptor beta chain described here comes from a study of blood T cell repertoires in COVID-19. Turning to the study itself: Samples representing acute and convalescent COVID-19 were sourced from the United States, Italy and Spain. PBMCs, B-cell-depleted T cells, or T cells were the source of the cDNA or gDNA that made up the material.

CDR3 size: 15 residues. V was shortened by 2 bases and J by 5 bases, with 14 bases between the two germline ends. Germline V gives CDR1 SGHDT, CDR2 YYEEEE. Profiled with immunoSEQ multiplex PCR; TCRdb holds only in-frame clones, not every one. Among approximately 46,000 clones listed, about 82% were seen once. This clone was counted once. This clonotype originated in a human donor in a cohort sampled during active COVID-19. This sequence joins TRBV5-6 and TRBJ2-1; weak D call: TRBD1 (8 bases). The sample consisted of peripheral blood. The CDR3: CASSFWTGRDNEQFF. The CDR3 DNA follows: TGTGCCAGCAGCTTCTGGACAGGGAGGGACAATGAGCAGTTCTTC.